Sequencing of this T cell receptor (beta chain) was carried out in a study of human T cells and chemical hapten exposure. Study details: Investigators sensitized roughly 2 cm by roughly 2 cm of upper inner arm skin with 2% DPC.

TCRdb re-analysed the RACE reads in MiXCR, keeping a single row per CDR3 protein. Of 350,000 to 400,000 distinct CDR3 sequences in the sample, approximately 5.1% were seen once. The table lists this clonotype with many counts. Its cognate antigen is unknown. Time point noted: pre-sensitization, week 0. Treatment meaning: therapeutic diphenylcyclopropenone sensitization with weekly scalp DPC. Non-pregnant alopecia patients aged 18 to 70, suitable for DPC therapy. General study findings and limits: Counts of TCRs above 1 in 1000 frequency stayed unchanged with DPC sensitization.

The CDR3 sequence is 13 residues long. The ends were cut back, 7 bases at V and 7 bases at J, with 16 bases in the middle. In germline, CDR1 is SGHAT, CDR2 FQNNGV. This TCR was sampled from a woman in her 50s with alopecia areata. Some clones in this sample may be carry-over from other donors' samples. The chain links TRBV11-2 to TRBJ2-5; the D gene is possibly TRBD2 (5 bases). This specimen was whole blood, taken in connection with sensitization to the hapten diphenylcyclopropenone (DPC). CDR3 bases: TGTGCCAGCACCCCCCTCTCCGGAGGGACCCAGTACTTC. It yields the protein CASTPLSGGTQYF.